This is a list of T cell receptor beta chains from one sample in a study of shared clonotypes between healthy human individuals. The protocol was immunoSEQ multiplex PCR, while the TCRdb copy is restricted to in-frame clones and leaves out a portion. The repertoire holds some 2,100,000 clones, with roughly 91% as singletons. Sequenced material: naive CD8+ T cells from PBMCs. The receptors here all came from a man younger than 35 in good health. Some clones in this sample may be carry-over from other donors' samples. Both conserved end residues are part of each CDR3. D genes are given only for firm matches. Size tells how often a clone was seen (once, few, many) or the class of an expanded clone, and some rows leave it out.

J gene | clone size | V gene | D gene | CDR3 DNA | CDR3 protein
TRBJ2-3 | NA | TRBV27 | NA | TGTGCCAGCAGTTTTGGTCCGGGCCGGGCCCCAGATACGCAGTATTTT | CASSFGPGRAPDTQYF
TRBJ1-1 | NA | TRBV4-1 | NA | TGCGCCAGCAGCCAGCGGGACACTCTTAACACTGAAGCTTTCTTT | CASSQRDTLNTEAFF
TRBJ2-6 | NA | TRBV4-1 | NA | TGCGCCAGCAGCCAAGTCCCCAAGACCTACACGGACAGAAACTCTGGGGCCAACGTCCTGACTTTC | CASSQVPKTYTDRNSGANVLTF
TRBJ2-2 | NA | TRBV11-2 | NA | TGTGCCAGCAGCTTAGCGGGTACCGGGGAGCTGTTTTTT | CASSLAGTGELFF
TRBJ2-2 | NA | TRBV6-1 | NA | TGTGCCAGCAGTGAGGGGGCAAACACCGGGGAGCTGTTTTTT | CASSEGANTGELFF
TRBJ1-5 | NA | TRBV6-1 | NA | TGTGCCAGCAGTGAATGGCAGGGCAATCAGCCCCAGCATTTT | CASSEWQGNQPQHF
TRBJ2-1 | NA | TRBV6-6 | NA | TGTGCCAGCAATATGGGGGAGCAGTTCTTC | CASNMGEQFF
TRBJ1-1 | NA | TRBV6-1 | TRBD1 | TGTGCCAGCAGTGAACTCGGACAGGGGGCGACGGCTTTCTTT | CASSELGQGATAFF
TRBJ2-1 | NA | TRBV9 | TRBD2 | TGTGCCAGCAGCCCAATTTCTAGCGGGAGCGGGGATGAGCAGTTCTTC | CASSPISSGSGDEQFF
TRBJ2-1 | NA | TRBV11-2 | TRBD2 | TGTGCCAGCAGCACCGGGGTCGGAGCGGGAGCGGACAATGAGCAGTTCTTC | CASSTGVGAGADNEQFF
TRBJ2-2 | NA | TRBV6-1 | NA | TGTGCCAGCAGTGAATTTTGGCGGGACGAGAACACCGGGGAGCTGTTTTTT | CASSEFWRDENTGELFF
TRBJ2-2 | NA | TRBV15 | NA | TGTGCCACCAGCAACTCCGGGGAGCTGTTTTTT | CATSNSGELFF
TRBJ1-2 | NA | TRBV10-3 | TRBD1 | TGTGCCACATGGGACAGGGGTTCCTATGGCTACACCTTC | CATWDRGSYGYTF
TRBJ2-5 | NA | TRBV9 | TRBD1 | TGTGCCAGCAGCGATAACAGGGGGCAGGAGACCCAGTACTTC | CASSDNRGQETQYF
TRBJ2-7 | NA | TRBV7-6 | NA | TGTGCCAGCAGCGACCGACCGGGCTGGGAGCAGTACTTC | CASSDRPGWEQYF
TRBJ2-5 | NA | TRBV14 | TRBD1 | TGTGCCAGCAGCCCAGGATACAGGGGAGAGACCCAGTACTTC | CASSPGYRGETQYF
TRBJ1-5 | once | TRBV6-5 | NA | TGTGCCAGCAGTTACAACAGGGATAATCAGCCCCAGCATTTT | CASSYNRDNQPQHF
TRBJ1-2 | NA | TRBV28 | NA | TGTGCCAGCAGTCCCTGGACGGGAGGCGATGGCTACACCTTC | CASSPWTGGDGYTF
TRBJ2-7 | NA | TRBV11-2 | NA | TGTGCCAGCAGCCATCTAGGAGGCTACGAGCAGTACTTC | CASSHLGGYEQYF
TRBJ2-7 | NA | TRBV6-6 | TRBD1 | TGTGCCACCACGGACAGGGGCCTCCCCTACGAGCAGTACTTC | CATTDRGLPYEQYF
TRBJ2-7 | NA | TRBV11-2 | TRBD1 | TGTGCCAGCAGCCGTGGACAGGTAAACGAGCAGTACTTC | CASSRGQVNEQYF
TRBJ2-3 | NA | TRBV7-8 | NA | TGTGCCAGCAGCTTACCGACCGAGGGCCACTCAGCGAAGCAGTATTTT | CASSLPTEGHSAKQYF
TRBJ1-1 | NA | TRBV7-2 | NA | TGTGCCAGCAGCTCCACAGGGTTTCTAAGGAACACTGAAGCTTTCTTT | CASSSTGFLRNTEAFF